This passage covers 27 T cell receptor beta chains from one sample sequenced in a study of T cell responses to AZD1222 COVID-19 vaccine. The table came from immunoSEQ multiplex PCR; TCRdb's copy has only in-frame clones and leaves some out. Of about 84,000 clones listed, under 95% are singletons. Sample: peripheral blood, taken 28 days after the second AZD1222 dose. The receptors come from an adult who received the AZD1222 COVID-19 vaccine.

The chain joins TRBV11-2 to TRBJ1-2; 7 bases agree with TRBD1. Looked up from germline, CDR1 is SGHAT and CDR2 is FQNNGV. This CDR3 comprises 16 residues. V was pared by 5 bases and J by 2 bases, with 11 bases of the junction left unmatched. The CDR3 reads CASSPFRGQLNYGYTF. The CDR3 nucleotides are TGTGCCAGCAGCCCCTTCCGGGGACAGTTAAACTATGGCTACACCTTC. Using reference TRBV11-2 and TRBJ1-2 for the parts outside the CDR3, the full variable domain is EAGVAQSPRYKIIEKRQSVAFWCNPISGHATLYWYQQILGQGPKLLIQFQNNGVVDDSQLPKDRFSAERLKGVDSTLKIQPAKLEDSAVYLCASSPFRGQLNYGYTFGSGTRLTVV.

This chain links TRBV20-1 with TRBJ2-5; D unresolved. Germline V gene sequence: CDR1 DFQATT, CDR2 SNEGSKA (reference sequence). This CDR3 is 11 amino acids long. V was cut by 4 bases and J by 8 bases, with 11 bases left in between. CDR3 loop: CSAIAVTTQYF. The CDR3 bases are TGCAGTGCTATAGCCGTAACAACCCAGTACTTC.

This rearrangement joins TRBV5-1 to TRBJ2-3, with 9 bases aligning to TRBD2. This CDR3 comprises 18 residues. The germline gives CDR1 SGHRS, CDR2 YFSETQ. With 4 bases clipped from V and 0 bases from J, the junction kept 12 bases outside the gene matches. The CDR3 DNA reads TGCGCCAGCAGCCCCCTGACGTTCACTAGCGGGAGCACAGATACGCAGTATTTT. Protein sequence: CASSPLTFTSGSTDTQYF.

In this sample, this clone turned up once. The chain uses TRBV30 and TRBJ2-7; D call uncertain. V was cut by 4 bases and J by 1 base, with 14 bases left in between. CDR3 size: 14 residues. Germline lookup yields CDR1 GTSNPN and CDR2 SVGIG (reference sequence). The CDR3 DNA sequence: TGTGCCTGGACCCGGGCTTCGAGTTCCTACGAGCAGTACTTC. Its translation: CAWTRASSSYEQYF.

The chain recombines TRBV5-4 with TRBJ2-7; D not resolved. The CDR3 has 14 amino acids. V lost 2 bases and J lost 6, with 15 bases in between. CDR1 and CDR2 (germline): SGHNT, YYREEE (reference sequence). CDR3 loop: CASSFSLERVEQYF. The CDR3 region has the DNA TGTGCCAGCAGCTTCTCGCTAGAGCGCGTCGAGCAGTACTTC.

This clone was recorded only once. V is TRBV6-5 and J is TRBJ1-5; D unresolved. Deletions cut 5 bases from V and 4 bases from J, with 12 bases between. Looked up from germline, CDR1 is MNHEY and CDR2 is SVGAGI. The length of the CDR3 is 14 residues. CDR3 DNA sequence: TGTGCCAGCAGTAAAACGCAAGGGAATCAGCCCCAGCATTTT. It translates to CASSKTQGNQPQHF.

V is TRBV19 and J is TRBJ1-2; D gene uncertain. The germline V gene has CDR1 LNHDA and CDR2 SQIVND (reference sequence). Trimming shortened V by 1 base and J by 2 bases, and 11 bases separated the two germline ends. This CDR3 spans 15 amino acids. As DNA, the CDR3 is TGTGCCAGTAGTATAGCAAGCCACAACAACTATGGCTACACCTTC. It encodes CASSIASHNNYGYTF.

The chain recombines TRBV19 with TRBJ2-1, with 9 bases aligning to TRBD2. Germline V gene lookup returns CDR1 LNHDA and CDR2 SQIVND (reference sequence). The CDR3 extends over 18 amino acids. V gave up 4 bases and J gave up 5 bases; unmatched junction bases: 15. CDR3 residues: CASSTLLGAGGKDNEQFF. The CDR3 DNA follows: TGTGCCAGTAGTACTCTCCTCGGGGCGGGAGGGAAAGACAATGAGCAGTTCTTC.

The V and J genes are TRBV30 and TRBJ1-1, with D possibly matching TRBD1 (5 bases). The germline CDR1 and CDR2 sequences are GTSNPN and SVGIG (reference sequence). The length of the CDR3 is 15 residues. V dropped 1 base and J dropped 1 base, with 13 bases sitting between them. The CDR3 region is CAWSDKRTGNTEAFF. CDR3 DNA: TGTGCCTGGAGTGACAAACGAACAGGGAACACTGAAGCTTTCTTT.

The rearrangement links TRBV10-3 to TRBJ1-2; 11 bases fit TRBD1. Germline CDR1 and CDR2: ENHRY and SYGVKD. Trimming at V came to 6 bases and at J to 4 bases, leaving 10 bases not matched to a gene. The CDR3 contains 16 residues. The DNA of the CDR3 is TGTGCCATCAGCGCCGGGACAGGGGGATTTGGCTATGGCTACACCTTC. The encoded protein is CAISAGTGGFGYGYTF.

CDR3 DNA sequence: TGTGCCAGCAGTTCGGGTGGGGCCTCCACAGATACGCAGTATTTT. Translated, it gives CASSSGGASTDTQYF. The rearrangement joins TRBV2 to TRBJ2-3; D is possibly TRBD1 (5 bases). The V gene lost 5 bases and the J gene lost 2 bases, with 14 bases spanning the gap. Germline V lookup: CDR1 SNHLY, CDR2 FYNNEI. This CDR3 is 15 amino acids long.

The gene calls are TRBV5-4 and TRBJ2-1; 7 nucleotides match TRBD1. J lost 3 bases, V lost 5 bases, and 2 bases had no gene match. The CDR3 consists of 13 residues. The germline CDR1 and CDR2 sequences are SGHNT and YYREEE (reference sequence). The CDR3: CASRDRVYNEQFF. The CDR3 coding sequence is TGTGCCAGCAGAGACAGGGTCTACAATGAGCAGTTCTTC.

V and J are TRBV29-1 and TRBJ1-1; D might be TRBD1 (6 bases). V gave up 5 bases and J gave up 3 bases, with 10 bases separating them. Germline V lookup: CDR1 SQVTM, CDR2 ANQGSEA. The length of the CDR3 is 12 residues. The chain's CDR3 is CSVSRGDTEAFF. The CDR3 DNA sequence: TGCAGCGTTTCGAGGGGGGACACTGAAGCTTTCTTT.

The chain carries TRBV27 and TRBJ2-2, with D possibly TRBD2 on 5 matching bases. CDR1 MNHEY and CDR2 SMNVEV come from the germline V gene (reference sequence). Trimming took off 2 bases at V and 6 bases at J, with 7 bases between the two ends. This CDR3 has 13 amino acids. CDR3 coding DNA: TGTGCCAGCAGTTTACTGGGAGCCGGGGAGCTGTTTTTT. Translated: CASSLLGAGELFF.

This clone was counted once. The CDR3 DNA follows: TGTGCCAGCAGTGAAGACCGCGGAAACACCATATATTTT. Its translation is CASSEDRGNTIYF. V gene TRBV2 combines with J gene TRBJ1-3; no definite D call. This CDR3 has 13 residues. Trimming stripped 1 base from V and 4 bases from J, with 5 bases between. From germline, CDR1 is SNHLY and CDR2 FYNNEI.

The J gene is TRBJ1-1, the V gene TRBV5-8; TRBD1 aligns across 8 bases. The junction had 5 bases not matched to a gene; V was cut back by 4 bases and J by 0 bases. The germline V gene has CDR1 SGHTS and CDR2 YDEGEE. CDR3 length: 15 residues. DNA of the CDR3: TGTGCCAGCAGCGTGAGACAGGGGATGAACACTGAAGCTTTCTTT. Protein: CASSVRQGMNTEAFF.

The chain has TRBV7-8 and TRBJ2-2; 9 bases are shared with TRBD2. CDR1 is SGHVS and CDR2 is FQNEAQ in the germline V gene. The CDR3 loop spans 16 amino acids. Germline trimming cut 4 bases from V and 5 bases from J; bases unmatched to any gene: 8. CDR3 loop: CASSSLSGRETGELFF. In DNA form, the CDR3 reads TGTGCCAGCAGCTCACTTAGCGGGAGAGAGACCGGGGAGCTGTTTTTT.

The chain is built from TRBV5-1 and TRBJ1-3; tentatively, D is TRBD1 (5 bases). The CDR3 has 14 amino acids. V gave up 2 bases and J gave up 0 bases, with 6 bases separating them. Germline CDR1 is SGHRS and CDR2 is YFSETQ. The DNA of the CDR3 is TGCGCCAGCAGCTTCGACAGCTCTGGAAACACCATATATTTT. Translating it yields CASSFDSSGNTIYF.

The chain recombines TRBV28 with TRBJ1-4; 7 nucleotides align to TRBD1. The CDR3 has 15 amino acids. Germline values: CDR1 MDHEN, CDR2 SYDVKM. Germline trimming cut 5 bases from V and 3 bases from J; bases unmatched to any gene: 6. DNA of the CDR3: TGTGCCAGCAGTGCCCCCGGGACAGCTAATGAAAAACTGTTTTTT. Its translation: CASSAPGTANEKLFF. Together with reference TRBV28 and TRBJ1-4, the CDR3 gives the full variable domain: DVKVTQSSRYLVKRTGEKVFLECVQDMDHENMFWYRQDPGLGLRLIYFSYDVKMKEKGDIPEGYSVSREKKERFSLILESASTNQTSMYLCASSAPGTANEKLFFGSGTQLSVL.

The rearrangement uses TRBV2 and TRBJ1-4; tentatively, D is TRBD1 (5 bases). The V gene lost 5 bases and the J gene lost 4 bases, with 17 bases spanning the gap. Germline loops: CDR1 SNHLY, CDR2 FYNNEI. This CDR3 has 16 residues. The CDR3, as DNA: TGTGCCAGCAGTTTTCAGGGAAAGGGTGGTAATGAAAAACTGTTTTTT. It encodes CASSFQGKGGNEKLFF. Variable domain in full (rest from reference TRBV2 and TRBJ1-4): EPEVTQTPSHQVTQMGQEVILRCVPISNHLYFYWYRQILGQKVEFLVSFYNNEISEKSEIFDDQFSVERPDGSNFTLKIRSTKLEDSAMYFCASSFQGKGGNEKLFFGSGTQLSVL.

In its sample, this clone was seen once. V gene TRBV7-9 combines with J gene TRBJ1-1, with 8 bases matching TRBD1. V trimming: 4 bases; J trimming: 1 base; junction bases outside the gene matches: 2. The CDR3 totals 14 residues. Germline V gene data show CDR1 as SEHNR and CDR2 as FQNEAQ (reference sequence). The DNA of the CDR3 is TGTGCCAGCAGCTCACAGGGGGGGAACACTGAAGCTTTCTTT. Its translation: CASSSQGGNTEAFF.

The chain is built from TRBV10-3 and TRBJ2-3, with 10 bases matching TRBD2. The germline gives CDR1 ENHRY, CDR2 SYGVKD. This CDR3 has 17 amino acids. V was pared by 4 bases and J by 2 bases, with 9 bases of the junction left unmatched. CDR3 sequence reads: CAISARTSGGITDTQYF. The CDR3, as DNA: TGTGCCATCAGTGCCCGGACTAGCGGAGGTATCACAGATACGCAGTATTTT.

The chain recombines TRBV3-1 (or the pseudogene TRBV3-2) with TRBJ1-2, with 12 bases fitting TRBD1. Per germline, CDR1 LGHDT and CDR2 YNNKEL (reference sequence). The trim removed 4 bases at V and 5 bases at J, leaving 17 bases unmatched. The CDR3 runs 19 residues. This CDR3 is CASSPTTIRDRGRRYGYTF. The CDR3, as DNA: TGTGCCAGCAGCCCAACAACTATCCGGGACAGGGGGCGAAGATATGGCTACACCTTC.

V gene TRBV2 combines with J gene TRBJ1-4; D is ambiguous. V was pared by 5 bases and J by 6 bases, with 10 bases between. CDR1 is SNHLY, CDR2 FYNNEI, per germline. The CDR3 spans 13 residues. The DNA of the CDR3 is TGTGCCAGCAGTCCGCATGGCGATGAAAAACTGTTTTTT. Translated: CASSPHGDEKLFF.

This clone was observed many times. CDR3 nucleotides: TGCGCCAGCAGCTTGGGACAGGGGGCCCACGAGCAGTACTTC. It translates to CASSLGQGAHEQYF. The chain is built from TRBV5-1 and TRBJ2-7; the match to TRBD1 covers 10 bases. Germline trimming cut 0 bases from V and 5 bases from J; bases unmatched to any gene: 2. The CDR3 loop spans 14 amino acids. Germline V gives CDR1 SGHRS, CDR2 YFSETQ.

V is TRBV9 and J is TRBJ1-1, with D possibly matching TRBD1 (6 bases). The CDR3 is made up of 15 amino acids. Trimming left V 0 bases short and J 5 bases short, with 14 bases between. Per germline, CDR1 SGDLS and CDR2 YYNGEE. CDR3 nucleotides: TGTGCCAGCAGCGTAGATCCAGGGGTTGAAACTGAAGCTTTCTTT. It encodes CASSVDPGVETEAFF. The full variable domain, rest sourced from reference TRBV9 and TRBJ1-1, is DSGVTQTPKHLITATGQRVTLRCSPRSGDLSVYWYQQSLDQGLQFLIQYYNGEERAKGNILERFSAQQFPDLHSELNLSSLELGDSALYFCASSVDPGVETEAFFGQGTRLTVV.

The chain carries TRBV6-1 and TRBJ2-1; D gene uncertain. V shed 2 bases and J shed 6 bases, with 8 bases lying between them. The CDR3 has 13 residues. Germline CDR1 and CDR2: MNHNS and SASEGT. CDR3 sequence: CASSEQHRNEQFF. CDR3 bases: TGTGCCAGCAGTGAACAGCATCGCAATGAGCAGTTCTTC.